Below, 20 T cell receptor beta chains from the same sample are listed, as sequenced in a study of cytomegalovirus exposure and HLA in healthy donors. Primers included in the PCR were 60 Vbeta and 13 Jbeta primers. Clones were sequenced by immunoSEQ multiplex PCR, and TCRdb holds only the in-frame ones, with some missing. The table includes around 140,000 clones, around 78% detected once. Material for sequencing was PBMCs. Receptors were obtained from a woman aged 18-29 years in good health and CMV-seronegative.

V gene TRBV19 combines with J gene TRBJ2-7, with 9 bases matching TRBD1. The V gene's germline CDR1 is LNHDA and CDR2 SQIVND (reference sequence). The CDR3 is 14 residues long. V shed 5 bases, J shed 5 bases, and the junction held 7 bases outside the gene matches. The CDR3 nucleotides are TGTGCCAGTAGTCAACAGGGGGCAAGTGACGAGCAGTACTTC. Its protein is CASSQQGASDEQYF.

This clone was seen a handful of times. The chain carries TRBV2 and TRBJ1-1; D is unclear. This CDR3 region has 13 residues. Trimming left V 4 bases short and J 0 bases short, with 6 bases between. Germline V gene data show CDR1 as SNHLY and CDR2 as FYNNEI. CDR3 bases: TGTGCCAGCAGTGGGGAGCTGAACACTGAAGCTTTCTTT. Protein: CASSGELNTEAFF. The complete variable domain, with remaining parts taken from reference TRBV2 and TRBJ1-1, reads EPEVTQTPSHQVTQMGQEVILRCVPISNHLYFYWYRQILGQKVEFLVSFYNNEISEKSEIFDDQFSVERPDGSNFTLKIRSTKLEDSAMYFCASSGELNTEAFFGQGTRLTVV.

The chain links TRBV21-1 to TRBJ1-1; the DNA was not used to check the table's D call, TRBD1. TRBV21-1 is designated a pseudogene. This CDR3 is 14 amino acids long. Here the CDR3 reads CASSKGTGHTEAFF. The CDR3 DNA sequence: TGTGCCAGCAGCAAAGGGACAGGGCACACTGAAGCTTTCTTT.

Of note for this clone: The sample carries other DNA sequences with the same CDR3. The rearrangement uses TRBV6-5 and TRBJ1-5; 8 nucleotides line up with TRBD1. V dropped 6 bases and J dropped 2; count of bases not matched to a gene: 3. Germline CDR1 MNHEY, CDR2 SVGAGI. The CDR3 has 14 residues. CDR3 sequence reads: CASRPGGGNQPQHF. The CDR3 nucleotides read TGTGCCAGCAGACCAGGGGGCGGCAATCAGCCCCAGCATTTT.

In its sample, this clone was seen once. This chain uses TRBV7-8 with TRBJ1-5; D is possibly TRBD1 (5 bases). Trimming removed 5 bases from V and 4 bases from J, with 21 bases in between. Germline V CDR1 and CDR2: SGHVS, FQNEAQ. The CDR3 length is 17 residues. This CDR3 reads CASSPSMGGRSNQPQHF. CDR3 in DNA: TGTGCCAGCAGCCCCTCGATGGGGGGAAGGAGTAATCAGCCCCAGCATTTT.

J is TRBJ2-5 and V is TRBV10-1; TRBD1 aligns across 10 bases. The CDR3 consists of 16 residues. With V trimmed by 4 bases and J by 5 bases, 10 bases remained unmatched. Looked up from germline, CDR1 is WNHNN and CDR2 is SYGVQD (reference sequence). The CDR3: CASSGGQGEENETQYF. The CDR3 region has the DNA TGCGCCAGCAGTGGTGGACAGGGGGAGGAGAACGAGACCCAGTACTTC.

This clone was seen a handful of times. V is TRBV6-1 and J is TRBJ2-7; perhaps TRBD2 as D (5 bases). CDR3 length equals 14 residues. CDR1 is MNHNS and CDR2 is SASEGT in the germline V gene. V was cut by 0 bases and J by 9 bases, with 15 bases left in between. The CDR3, as DNA: TGTGCCAGCAGTGAAGCCCTCGCCCAGAGCGGGCAGTACTTC. This translates into CASSEALAQSGQYF.

This sequence joins TRBV19 and TRBJ2-7; 7 bases line up with TRBD2. In germline, CDR1 is LNHDA, CDR2 SQIVND (reference sequence). V dropped 9 bases and J dropped 6; count of bases not matched to a gene: 14. The length of the CDR3 is 14 residues. The CDR3 loop reads CASRGELRSGEQYF. The DNA of the CDR3 is TGTGCCAGCCGGGGGGAGCTAAGGAGCGGCGAGCAGTACTTC.

V usage is TRBV25-1 and J usage is TRBJ2-5, with 8 bases identical to TRBD2. CDR3 length: 16 amino acids. V shed 1 base and J 5 bases; nucleotides not matched to a gene: 9. Germline lookup yields CDR1 MGHDK and CDR2 SYGVNS. CDR3 coding DNA: TGTGCCAGCAGTGAATCTTCGGGAGGGCCTCCGGAGACCCAGTACTTC. Its protein is CASSESSGGPPETQYF.

This clone has just one count. The chain recombines TRBV5-1 with TRBJ2-3; D perhaps matches TRBD2 (5 bases). From germline, CDR1 is SGHRS and CDR2 YFSETQ. With 4 bases removed from V and 2 bases from J, the gap between germline ends came to 11 bases. CDR3 size: 14 residues. This CDR3 is CASSTGLSTDTQYF. In nucleotides, the CDR3 is TGCGCCAGCAGCACCGGACTTTCCACAGATACGCAGTATTTT.

The J gene is TRBJ2-1, the V gene TRBV2; 9 bases are a match to TRBD2. CDR3 size: 14 residues. Germline CDR1 SNHLY, CDR2 FYNNEI. The ends lost 6 bases at V and 8 bases at J; junction bases unmatched: 8. In DNA form, the CDR3 reads TGTGCCAGCAGGCGGCGGGAGGGCCCGGATGAGCAGTTCTTC. Protein product: CASRRREGPDEQFF.

The genes are TRBV7-6 and TRBJ1-1, with TRBD1 as a possible D gene (6 bases). CDR1 is SGHVS and CDR2 is FNYEAQ in the germline V gene. V was clipped by 5 bases and J by 3 bases, with 13 bases between them. This CDR3 spans 14 amino acids. The CDR3, as DNA: TGTGCCAGCAGCGCAACGGGACACCACACTGAAGCTTTCTTT. It specifies CASSATGHHTEAFF.

The chain combines TRBV6-5 with TRBJ2-1; D gene unclear. CDR1 is MNHEY and CDR2 is SVGAGI in the germline V gene. The CDR3 has 12 amino acids. Trimming pared 4 bases from V and 5 bases from J, leaving 6 bases between. The CDR3 sequence: CASSSQNNEQFF. As DNA, the CDR3 is TGTGCCAGCAGTTCCCAAAACAATGAGCAGTTCTTC.

The chain links TRBV30 to TRBJ2-5, with a tentative D call TRBD1 (6 bases). With 5 bases removed from V and 4 bases from J, the gap between germline ends came to 14 bases. Germline V gives CDR1 GTSNPN, CDR2 SVGIG (reference sequence). The CDR3 length is 13 residues. For the CDR3, the DNA is TGTGCCTGGGAGGGGGTTCTGGGAGAGACCCAGTACTTC. It is translated as CAWEGVLGETQYF.

The J gene is TRBJ2-7, the V gene TRBV5-5, with 9 bases aligning to TRBD2. V shed 4 bases, J shed 6 bases, and the junction held 11 bases outside the gene matches. The CDR3 contains 15 residues. CDR1 and CDR2 (germline): SGHKS, YYEKEE (reference sequence). The CDR3 loop reads CASSPRAGLAGEQYF. The CDR3 region has the DNA TGTGCCAGCAGCCCACGGGCGGGACTAGCAGGCGAGCAGTACTTC. Drawing the rest from reference TRBV5-5 and TRBJ2-7, the complete variable domain is DAGVTQSPTHLIKTRGQQVTLRCSPISGHKSVSWYQQVLGQGPQFIFQYYEKEERGRGNFPDRFSARQFPNYSSELNVNALLLGDSALYLCASSPRAGLAGEQYFGPGTRLTVT.

The chain links TRBV6-6 to TRBJ1-1, with TRBD1 as a possible D gene (6 bases). Trimming left V 5 bases short and J 1 base short, with 14 bases between. CDR3 length: 15 residues. The V gene's germline CDR1 is MNHNY and CDR2 SVGAGI (reference sequence). The CDR3 reads CASSGGGDRNTEAFF. CDR3 bases: TGTGCCAGCAGTGGAGGGGGGGATCGGAACACTGAAGCTTTCTTT.

V is TRBV7-9 and J is TRBJ1-4, with no clear D. This CDR3 comprises 15 residues. The V gene's germline CDR1 is SEHNR and CDR2 FQNEAQ (reference sequence). The V gene lost 1 base and the J gene lost 3 bases, with 9 bases spanning the gap. CDR3 amino acids: CASSLEHRPNEKLFF. CDR3 coding DNA: TGTGCCAGCAGCTTAGAGCACAGACCTAATGAAAAACTGTTTTTT.

The CDR3 is CAWSVRLAGSYEQYF. CDR3 in DNA: TGTGCCTGGAGTGTACGACTAGCGGGATCCTACGAGCAGTACTTC. V and J are TRBV30 and TRBJ2-7; 11 nucleotides line up with TRBD2. V lost 0 bases, J lost 1 base, and 2 bases stayed unmatched. The CDR3 totals 15 residues. Per the germline V gene, CDR1 is GTSNPN and CDR2 is SVGIG (reference sequence).

This clone was picked up one time. The chain links TRBV29-1 to TRBJ2-3; D ambiguous. The germline gives CDR1 SQVTM, CDR2 ANQGSEA. The V end was cut by 4 bases, the J end by 8 bases, with 10 bases between. The CDR3 has 11 residues. The CDR3 region has the DNA TGCAGCGTTGTTTCAACGGGTACGCAGTATTTT. Protein: CSVVSTGTQYF.

The gene calls are TRBV7-6 and TRBJ2-5; perhaps TRBD1 as D (5 bases). Germline CDR1 and CDR2: SGHVS and FNYEAQ. V lost 4 bases and J 3 bases, leaving 12 bases between the germline ends. The CDR3 runs to 14 residues. In nucleotides, the CDR3 is TGTGCCAGCAGCTGGACAAGATTTAAAGAGACCCAGTACTTC. Residues: CASSWTRFKETQYF.